The 5 T cell receptor beta chains listed next were all sequenced from one sample in a study of radiotherapy plus CTLA-4 blockade in lung cancer (dated 2018 in TCRdb). Receptors were amplified or captured by the immunoSEQ multiplex PCR assay. TCRdb stores this immuneACCESS table with in-frame sequences only. Part of the clones is absent; in the studies checked, under half of the shortfall reflects unresolved V genes, and no reason is known for the rest. For this sample there are about 72,000 clones; about 83% appear just once. 3.5% to 5% of the sample belongs to the ten largest clones. Material: peripheral blood, obtained from a patient treated with radiotherapy plus ipilimumab. The receptors derive from a human donor with non-small cell lung cancer who had a partial response to radiotherapy plus ipilimumab.

There are a few counts of this clone. V is TRBV6-4 and J is TRBJ2-1; D not certain. CDR1 and CDR2 from the germline V gene are MRHNA and SNTAGT. The CDR3 is 17 residues long. Trimming shortened V by 2 bases and J by 0 bases, and 14 bases separated the two germline ends. Here the CDR3 reads CASSDEGTTGSYNEQFF. CDR3 coding DNA: TGTGCCAGCAGTGACGAAGGCACCACGGGCTCCTACAATGAGCAGTTCTTC.

The rearrangement joins TRBV15 to TRBJ2-1; 10 bases fit TRBD2. The J segment lost 8 bases and the V segment lost 2 bases, leaving 6 bases of the junction unmatched. There are 15 residues in the CDR3. Germline V gene data show CDR1 as LNHNV and CDR2 as YYDKDF (reference sequence). CDR3 sequence (DNA): TGTGCCACCAGCAGAATTCTAGCGGGAGACGATGAGCAGTTCTTC. Translation: CATSRILAGDDEQFF.

The chain links TRBV5-1 to TRBJ2-2; 10 bases are shared with TRBD1. Germline CDR1 reads SGHRS; CDR2 reads YFSETQ. The CDR3 length is 15 residues. J lost 7 bases, V lost 4 bases, and 7 bases had no gene match. This CDR3 reads CASSIDRGRGGELFF. CDR3 DNA sequence: TGCGCCAGCAGCATCGACAGGGGGCGCGGCGGGGAGCTGTTTTTT.

The rearrangement uses TRBV28 and TRBJ1-2; 8 bases agree with TRBD1. The germline V gene encodes CDR1 MDHEN and CDR2 SYDVKM. The CDR3 is 14 amino acids. Unmatched junction bases numbered 4, after V lost 2 bases and J lost 5 bases. The CDR3 DNA sequence: TGTGCCAGCAGTTTACGGGACAGGACATATGGCTACACCTTC. Its protein product is CASSLRDRTYGYTF.

The chain is built from TRBV21-1 and TRBJ1-1. TRBV21-1 is recorded as a pseudogene. The CDR3 contains 15 residues. As DNA, the CDR3 is TGTGCCAGCAGCAAAGAGATGAGGGAGGACACTGAAGCTTTCTTT. This translates into CASSKEMREDTEAFF.